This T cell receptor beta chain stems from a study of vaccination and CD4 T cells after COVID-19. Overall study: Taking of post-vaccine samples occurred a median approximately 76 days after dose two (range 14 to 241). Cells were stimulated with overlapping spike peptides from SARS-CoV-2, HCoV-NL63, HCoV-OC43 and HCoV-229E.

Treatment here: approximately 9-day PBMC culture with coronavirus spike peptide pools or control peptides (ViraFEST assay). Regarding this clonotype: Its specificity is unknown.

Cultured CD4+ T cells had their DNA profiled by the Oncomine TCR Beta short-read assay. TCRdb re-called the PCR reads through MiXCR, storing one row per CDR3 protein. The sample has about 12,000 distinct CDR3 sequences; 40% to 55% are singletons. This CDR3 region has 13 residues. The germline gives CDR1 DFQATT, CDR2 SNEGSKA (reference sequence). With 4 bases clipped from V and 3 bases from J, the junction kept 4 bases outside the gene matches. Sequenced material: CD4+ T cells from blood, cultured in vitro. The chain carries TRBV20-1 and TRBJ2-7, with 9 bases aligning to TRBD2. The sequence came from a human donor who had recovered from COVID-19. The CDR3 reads CSANLRGGYEQYF. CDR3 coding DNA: TGCAGTGCTAATTTGCGGGGGGGCTACGAGCAGTACTTC.